A single sample gave rise to the 32 T cell receptor beta chains below, sequenced in a study of T-cell memory formation after mild COVID-19. MiXCR was run by TCRdb on the 5' RACE reads, yielding one entry per CDR3 protein. Of roughly 220,000 distinct CDR3 sequences listed, over 7.5% are singletons. The sequenced sample consisted of PBMCs or a T cell subset sorted from them (not recorded which). Receptors originate from a man aged 18-30 years who had mild COVID-19 (a few samples of this study predate the infection). Cell type and time point are not known.

V is TRBV9 and J is TRBJ1-1; D is ambiguous. The V end lost 4 bases, the J end lost 1 base, and 17 bases lay between the germline ends. Germline loops: CDR1 SGDLS, CDR2 YYNGEE. The CDR3 covers 16 residues. The CDR3 here is CASSFRESAGNTEAFF. CDR3 in DNA: TGTGCCAGCAGCTTTAGGGAAAGTGCAGGGAACACTGAAGCTTTCTTT.

The chain links TRBV12-3 or TRBV12-4 to TRBJ2-4, with D hard to call. V was pared by 6 bases and J by 6 bases, with 9 bases between. This CDR3 contains 12 residues. CDR3 residues: CASRAGGNIQYF. DNA of the CDR3: TGTGCCAGCAGGGCCGGCGGAAACATTCAGTACTTC.

This clonotype has ten or more counts. The chain carries TRBV18 and TRBJ2-7; 11 bases agree with TRBD1. CDR1 and CDR2 from the germline V gene are KGHSH and LQKENI. V dropped 2 bases and J dropped 3; count of bases not matched to a gene: 3. This CDR3 comprises 15 residues. The CDR3 protein is CASSPTGQGGYEQYF. The CDR3 DNA follows: TGTGCCAGCTCACCAACGGGACAGGGGGGCTACGAGCAGTACTTC.

The V call is TRBV7-2, the J call TRBJ1-1; possibly TRBD1 for D (5 bases). Germline CDR1 and CDR2: SGHTA and FQGNSA. This CDR3 spans 14 amino acids. V was shortened by 5 bases and J by 4 bases, with 14 bases between the two germline ends. DNA for the CDR3: TGTGCCAGCAGCCGATCAGGGTTTAGCACTGAAGCTTTCTTT. This translates into CASSRSGFSTEAFF.

This clonotype was counted a few times. The V and J genes are TRBV10-3 and TRBJ2-1, with 8 bases lining up with TRBD2. V lost 6 bases, J lost 9 bases, and 4 bases stayed unmatched. This CDR3 is built from 12 residues. CDR1 ENHRY and CDR2 SYGVKD come from the germline V gene. CDR3 sequence reads: CAIREAGAEQFF. DNA for the CDR3: TGTGCCATCAGGGAAGCGGGGGCTGAGCAGTTCTTC.

This clonotype was seen a handful of times. The V gene is TRBV10-3, the J gene TRBJ2-1, with 16 bases fitting TRBD2. Germline V gives CDR1 ENHRY, CDR2 SYGVKD. This CDR3 contains 17 residues. The junction had 10 bases not matched to a gene; V was cut back by 5 bases and J by 9 bases. This CDR3 reads CAISLGGTSGGAGEQFF. CDR3 nucleotide sequence: TGTGCCATCAGTTTAGGAGGGACTAGCGGGGGGGCTGGTGAGCAGTTCTTC.

This clonotype was counted between two and nine times. The chain combines TRBV4-3 with TRBJ1-2, with unresolved D. The V end lost 0 bases, the J end lost 5 bases, and 13 bases lay between the germline ends. In germline, CDR1 is LGHNA, CDR2 YSLEER. The length of the CDR3 is 15 residues. DNA for the CDR3: TGCGCCAGCAGCCAAGAAGGTCAGCGCCGATATGGCTACACCTTC. As protein: CASSQEGQRRYGYTF.

This clonotype occurred many times. The rearrangement links TRBV4-3 to TRBJ1-2; D may be TRBD1 (5 bases). CDR1 and CDR2 (germline): LGHNA, YSLEER. The CDR3 is 15 residues long. The V end was cut by 3 bases, the J end by 3 bases, with 14 bases between. The CDR3 loop reads CASSQDFRDYYGYTF. The CDR3 coding sequence is TGCGCCAGCAGCCAGGATTTCAGGGACTACTATGGCTACACCTTC.

The rearrangement links TRBV14 to TRBJ2-5; D is unclear. V shed 5 bases and J shed 4 bases, with 8 bases lying between them. The CDR3 has 12 amino acids. Germline loops: CDR1 SGHDN, CDR2 FVKESK. Written as DNA, the CDR3 is TGTGCCAGCAGCATAAACAGAGAGACCCAGTACTTC. As protein: CASSINRETQYF.

The chain links TRBV10-3 to TRBJ2-5; TRBD1 agrees at 7 bases. The germline V gene encodes CDR1 ENHRY and CDR2 SYGVKD. Unmatched junction bases numbered 2, after V lost 10 bases and J lost 3 bases. The CDR3 runs 11 residues. The CDR3 region has the DNA TGTGCCAGTGGGACAGAAGAGACCCAGTACTTC. Encoded protein: CASGTEETQYF.

This clonotype came up many times. The rearrangement links TRBV5-1 to TRBJ2-5, with 7 positions matching TRBD1. Unmatched junction bases numbered 5, after V lost 4 bases and J lost 5 bases. Germline values: CDR1 SGHRS, CDR2 YFSETQ. This CDR3 contains 13 residues. DNA of the CDR3: TGCGCCAGCAGCCAGACAGGGATGGAGACCCAGTACTTC. This translates into CASSQTGMETQYF. The variable domain in full, with the rest retrieved from reference TRBV5-1 and TRBJ2-5, is KAGVTQTPRYLIKTRGQQVTLSCSPISGHRSVSWYQQTPGQGLQFLFEYFSETQRNKGNFPGRFSGRQFSNSRSEMNVSTLELGDSALYLCASSQTGMETQYFGPGTRLLVL.

This clonotype was counted at least ten times. The chain employs TRBV7-2 and TRBJ1-1, with D maybe TRBD1 (6 bases). CDR1 is SGHTA, CDR2 FQGNSA, per germline. The CDR3 runs 14 residues. The V end was cut by 7 bases, the J end by 1 base, with 13 bases between. The CDR3 sequence: CASKRGGTNTEAFF. In nucleotides, the CDR3 is TGTGCCAGCAAGAGGGGGGGGACGAACACTGAAGCTTTCTTT.

This chain uses TRBV29-1 with TRBJ2-3, with D unresolved. V was pared by 6 bases and J by 3 bases, with 10 bases between. This CDR3 region has 12 residues. Looked up from germline, CDR1 is SQVTM and CDR2 is ANQGSEA. CDR3 sequence reads: CSVKRVTDTQYF. CDR3 in DNA: TGCAGCGTCAAGAGAGTTACAGATACGCAGTATTTT.

This clonotype came up a few times. The chain uses TRBV19 and TRBJ2-1, with a tentative D call TRBD2 (6 bases). The V and J ends lost 0 bases and 10 bases respectively, with 10 bases between them. The CDR3 length is 13 residues. Germline CDR1 LNHDA, CDR2 SQIVND (reference sequence). In nucleotides, the CDR3 is TGTGCCAGTAGTATAGAGCGGGACCAAGAGCAGTTCTTC. It specifies CASSIERDQEQFF.

This clonotype came up many times. V is TRBV7-9 and J is TRBJ2-3; D remains unclear. The CDR3 has 14 amino acids. The V gene lost 3 bases and the J gene lost 1 base, with 8 bases spanning the gap. From germline, CDR1 is SEHNR and CDR2 FQNEAQ (reference sequence). The CDR3, as DNA: TGTGCCAGCAGCTTTTCCGACGGCACAGATACGCAGTATTTT. Its translation: CASSFSDGTDTQYF.

This clonotype showed up many times. The V and J genes are TRBV4-2 and TRBJ2-1; perhaps TRBD2 as D (7 bases). Per the germline V gene, CDR1 is LGHNA and CDR2 is YNFKEQ. CDR3 size: 13 residues. V gave up 8 bases and J gave up 4 bases, with 12 bases separating them. The DNA of the CDR3 is TGTGCCAGCGGGGGGGCGTTATACAATGAGCAGTTCTTC. It encodes CASGGALYNEQFF.

This clonotype has a handful of counts. The chain couples TRBV5-1 to TRBJ1-1; possibly TRBD1 for D (6 bases). Per germline, CDR1 SGHRS and CDR2 YFSETQ. Deletions cut 3 bases from V and 3 bases from J, with 12 bases between. The CDR3 length is 14 residues. The DNA of the CDR3 is TGCGCCAGCAGCTCCTTGGACAGCTACACTGAAGCTTTCTTT. This gives the protein CASSSLDSYTEAFF.

This clonotype was seen at least ten times. V and J are TRBV9 and TRBJ2-5, with 8 bases matching TRBD2. Unmatched junction bases numbered 4, after V lost 3 bases and J lost 3 bases. CDR3 length: 14 residues. CDR1 is SGDLS and CDR2 is YYNGEE in the germline V gene. CDR3 region: CASSERGRKETQYF. In nucleotides, the CDR3 is TGTGCCAGCAGCGAACGCGGGAGGAAAGAGACCCAGTACTTC.

V is TRBV6-1 and J is TRBJ1-2; 7 bases line up with TRBD1. Germline assignment: CDR1 MNHNS and CDR2 SASEGT. The V and J ends lost 6 bases and 5 bases, in that order; junction bases with no gene match: 9. This CDR3 has 14 residues. Here the CDR3 DNA reads TGTGCCAGCAGAACCGGGACAGCCCCATATGGCTACACCTTC. Protein product: CASRTGTAPYGYTF.

This clonotype was counted only a few times. V usage is TRBV6-2 or TRBV6-3 and J usage is TRBJ2-2, with no clear D. V lost 2 bases and J 4 bases, leaving 8 bases between the germline ends. The CDR3 covers 14 residues. CDR1 is MNHEY and CDR2 is SVGEGT in the germline V gene. The CDR3 nucleotides read TGTGCCAGCAGTTACACCGCTGTCACCGGGGAGCTGTTTTTT. Protein sequence: CASSYTAVTGELFF.

The chain is built from TRBV4-3 and TRBJ2-5; TRBD1 aligns across 9 bases. This CDR3 has 15 amino acids. Germline loops: CDR1 LGHNA, CDR2 YSLEER. V dropped 0 bases and J dropped 10; count of bases not matched to a gene: 9. The CDR3 nucleotides read TGCGCCAGCAGCCAAGATTCGGGACAGGGAGGAGGCCAGTACTTC. Protein sequence: CASSQDSGQGGGQYF.

This clonotype was counted only a few times. The chain links TRBV7-9 to TRBJ1-1; no clear D. The V and J ends lost 2 bases and 5 bases respectively, with 12 bases between them. Per germline, CDR1 SEHNR and CDR2 FQNEAQ (reference sequence). The CDR3 runs 14 residues. The CDR3 bases are TGTGCCAGCAGCTTATTTTTATGGGAAACTGAAGCTTTCTTT. This gives the protein CASSLFLWETEAFF.

This clonotype was counted a few times. The genes are TRBV27 and TRBJ1-5; D is perhaps TRBD1 (5 bases). The germline V gene encodes CDR1 MNHEY and CDR2 SMNVEV (reference sequence). The CDR3 spans 14 residues. Trimming cost V 10 bases and J 2 bases, with 15 bases left between them. The CDR3 is CATRRGSGNQPQHF. The CDR3 DNA reads TGTGCCACCCGGCGGGGGAGCGGCAATCAGCCCCAGCATTTT.

Written as DNA, the CDR3 is TGCGCCAGCAGCGGGGCGGCCCATGGGGAGACCCAGTACTTC. Translation gives CASSGAAHGETQYF. The V and J genes are TRBV4-3 and TRBJ2-5, with TRBD1 as a possible D gene (5 bases). V was pared by 5 bases and J by 5 bases, with 15 bases between. The germline gives CDR1 LGHNA, CDR2 YSLEER. This CDR3 is built from 14 residues.

This clonotype was observed a few times. The chain joins TRBV4-2 to TRBJ1-2, with D perhaps TRBD1 (5 bases). Germline assignment: CDR1 LGHNA and CDR2 YNFKEQ. CDR3 length: 15 amino acids. Trimming shortened V by 7 bases and J by 5 bases, and 20 bases separated the two germline ends. This CDR3 is CASKDGGTEGYGYTF. CDR3 nucleotide sequence: TGTGCCAGCAAGGATGGGGGGACGGAGGGTTATGGCTACACCTTC.

V gene TRBV7-9 combines with J gene TRBJ2-1; D is ambiguous. The CDR3 length is 11 residues. CDR1 is SEHNR and CDR2 is FQNEAQ in the germline V gene (reference sequence). V shed 6 bases and J shed 8 bases, with 8 bases lying between them. The CDR3 DNA is TGTGCCAGCAGTCTCGATCATGAGCAGTTCTTC. Translation gives CASSLDHEQFF.

This clonotype has a count of ten or more. The rearrangement uses TRBV6-2 or TRBV6-3 and TRBJ2-3, with unresolved D. Germline V lookup: CDR1 MNHEY, CDR2 SVGEGT. Trimming took 3 bases from V and 2 from J, leaving 9 bases between them. The CDR3 consists of 14 residues. The CDR3 nucleotides read TGTGCCAGCAGTTATCATCCAGCCACAGATACGCAGTATTTT. It is translated as CASSYHPATDTQYF.

The genes are TRBV5-1 and TRBJ2-2; 8 bases agree with TRBD1. The CDR3 totals 14 residues. Germline V lookup: CDR1 SGHRS, CDR2 YFSETQ. With V trimmed by 0 bases and J by 6 bases, 1 base remained unmatched. Written as DNA, the CDR3 is TGCGCCAGCAGCTTGGCAGGGGGCCCCGGGGAGCTGTTTTTT. This gives the protein CASSLAGGPGELFF. The entire variable domain, with the rest obtained from reference TRBV5-1 and TRBJ2-2, is as follows: KAGVTQTPRYLIKTRGQQVTLSCSPISGHRSVSWYQQTPGQGLQFLFEYFSETQRNKGNFPGRFSGRQFSNSRSEMNVSTLELGDSALYLCASSLAGGPGELFFGEGSRLTVL.

At least ten counts were recorded for this clonotype. CDR3 sequence (DNA): TGCAGTGCCAAAGCGGGGGGATTCACAGATACGCAGTATTTT. Encoded protein: CSAKAGGFTDTQYF. The chain has TRBV20-1 and TRBJ2-3; TRBD2 aligns across 9 bases. The CDR3 loop spans 14 amino acids. The germline V gene encodes CDR1 DFQATT and CDR2 SNEGSKA (reference sequence). V gave up 6 bases and J gave up 2 bases; unmatched junction bases: 6.

Many counts were recorded for this clonotype. V and J are TRBV24-1 and TRBJ2-1; D might be TRBD1 or TRBD2, each matching 5 bases. The CDR3 length is 19 residues. Trimming stripped 2 bases from V and 6 bases from J, with 25 bases between. Germline V lookup: CDR1 KGHDR, CDR2 SFDVKD. The chain's CDR3 is CATSDSSPRDPKRFNEQFF. The CDR3, as DNA: TGTGCCACCAGTGATTCCTCCCCCCGGGACCCCAAACGTTTCAATGAGCAGTTCTTC.

This clonotype has at least ten counts. The J gene is TRBJ1-2, the V gene TRBV7-9; D gene unclear. The V gene lost 5 bases and the J gene lost 4 bases, with 8 bases spanning the gap. Germline CDR1 and CDR2: SEHNR and FQNEAQ (reference sequence). The CDR3 spans 12 residues. The CDR3 DNA follows: TGTGCCAGCAGCGCCGGGGTCTATGGCTACACCTTC. Amino acid sequence: CASSAGVYGYTF.

The chain couples TRBV4-3 to TRBJ2-7; 7 bases line up with TRBD1. Germline V gives CDR1 LGHNA, CDR2 YSLEER. The CDR3 extends over 15 amino acids. The V gene end was trimmed by 6 bases and the J gene end by 2 bases; junction bases not matched to a gene: 10. This chain's CDR3 is CASSQPGQRPYEQYV. The DNA for the CDR3 is TGCGCCAGCAGTCAGCCGGGACAGCGACCCTACGAGCAGTACGTC.